The 5 T cell receptor beta chains listed next were all sequenced from one sample in a study of cytomegalovirus exposure and HLA in healthy donors. PCR was performed using 60 Vbeta and 13 Jbeta primers. TCRdb keeps only in-frame clones here, not all; method: immunoSEQ multiplex PCR. The table lists about 67,000 clones, around 80% of them singletons. The source material was PBMCs. Receptors originate from a woman in her twenties or thirties in good health and CMV-seronegative.

The gene calls are TRBV6-5 and TRBJ1-1; 7 bases map to TRBD1. This CDR3 has 15 residues. CDR1 and CDR2 from the germline V gene are MNHEY and SVGAGI. J lost 1 base, V lost 7 bases, and 9 bases had no gene match. CDR3 sequence (DNA): TGTGCCAGCACCCGGATCCGGGACAGGAACACTGAAGCTTTCTTT. Amino acid sequence: CASTRIRDRNTEAFF.

The chain recombines TRBV4-2 with TRBJ2-2, with D perhaps matching TRBD2 (7 bases). This CDR3 spans 15 amino acids. Trimming removed 0 bases at V and 6 bases at J, with 11 bases between. Looked up from germline, CDR1 is LGHNA and CDR2 is YNFKEQ. Here the CDR3 DNA reads TGTGCCAGCAGCCAAGACGAGGGGGGGCCCGGGGAGCTGTTTTTT. Amino acids: CASSQDEGGPGELFF.

This chain joins TRBV30 and TRBJ2-7, with 10 bases aligning to TRBD2. Unmatched junction bases numbered 6, after V lost 5 bases and J lost 2 bases. This CDR3 spans 14 amino acids. CDR1 is GTSNPN and CDR2 is SVGIG in the germline V gene (reference sequence). CDR3 coding DNA: TGTGCCTGGCTCCCAGCGGGAGGGACCTACGAGCAGTACTTC. Its translation: CAWLPAGGTYEQYF.

The rearrangement links TRBV29-1 to TRBJ1-5, with a tentative D call TRBD1 (5 bases). This CDR3 contains 13 residues. Trimming pared 6 bases from V and 3 bases from J, leaving 12 bases between. The germline V gene encodes CDR1 SQVTM and CDR2 ANQGSEA. CDR3 loop: CSVAGGTNQPQHF. CDR3 DNA sequence: TGCAGCGTCGCTGGGGGGACCAATCAGCCCCAGCATTTT.

The chain has TRBV30 and TRBJ2-5, with 7 bases that match TRBD1. Trimming cost V 0 bases and J 3 bases; bases outside gene matches: 4. The V gene's germline CDR1 is GTSNPN and CDR2 SVGIG (reference sequence). The CDR3 is 14 residues long. In DNA form, the CDR3 reads TGTGCCTGGAGTGTAATGACAGGGAAAGAGACCCAGTACTTC. Amino acids: CAWSVMTGKETQYF.